The 19 T cell receptor beta chains below all came from one sample that was sequenced in a study of OX40 agonist ivuxolimab in advanced cancers. Assay: immunoSEQ multiplex PCR; the TCRdb copy retains only in-frame clones and omits some. The sample carries roughly 77,000 clones, roughly 90% recorded once. Sequenced material: CD4+ or CD8+ T cells sorted from blood, taken in a trial of the OX40 agonist ivuxolimab. The source is an adult with an advanced solid tumor such as melanoma, head and neck, liver or kidney cancer.

V is TRBV5-6 and J is TRBJ1-1, with D tentatively TRBD1 (5 bases). V lost 2 bases to trimming and J lost 4 bases, with 12 bases between them. CDR1 is SGHDT and CDR2 is YYEEEE in the germline V gene. This CDR3 region has 14 residues. CDR3 coding DNA: TGTGCCAGCAGCTTAAACAGGATTCGCACTGAAGCTTTCTTT. It is translated as CASSLNRIRTEAFF.

This clone has only one observation. The V and J genes are TRBV7-9 and TRBJ1-5; the match to TRBD1 covers 12 bases. The ends lost 6 bases at V and 6 bases at J; junction bases unmatched: 6. Germline loops: CDR1 SEHNR, CDR2 FQNEAQ (reference sequence). This CDR3 is 15 amino acids long. In DNA, the CDR3 is TGTGCCAGCAGTAAGGGACAGGGGGCGTTTCAGCCCCAGCATTTT. Its protein product is CASSKGQGAFQPQHF.

Here the CDR3 reads CASNRGLRETQYF. The CDR3, as DNA: TGTGCCAGTAACCGCGGACTTCGGGAGACCCAGTACTTC. The V gene is TRBV19, the J gene TRBJ2-5, with D maybe TRBD2 (5 bases). The CDR3 covers 13 residues. Germline CDR1 LNHDA, CDR2 SQIVND (reference sequence). Trimming left V 7 bases short and J 5 bases short, with 14 bases between.

The V call is TRBV9, the J call TRBJ2-1; 10 nucleotides line up with TRBD2. The junction had 9 bases not matched to a gene; V was cut back by 0 bases and J by 6 bases. CDR1 SGDLS and CDR2 YYNGEE come from the germline V gene. CDR3 length: 17 residues. CDR3 sequence reads: CASSVGASGSYGNEQFF. Here the CDR3 DNA reads TGTGCCAGCAGCGTAGGGGCTAGCGGGAGCTATGGCAATGAGCAGTTCTTC.

This sequence joins TRBV27 and TRBJ1-1, with D unclear. Trimming took off 2 bases at V and 0 bases at J, with 7 bases between the two ends. This CDR3 contains 14 residues. CDR1 is MNHEY, CDR2 SMNVEV, per germline (reference sequence). The CDR3 here is CASSLRPVNTEAFF. CDR3 nucleotides: TGTGCCAGCAGTTTACGCCCGGTGAACACTGAAGCTTTCTTT.

The chain couples TRBV5-4 to TRBJ1-1; 7 nucleotides match TRBD1. This CDR3 contains 15 residues. Germline trimming cut 1 base from V and 1 base from J; bases unmatched to any gene: 4. The germline V gene has CDR1 SGHNT and CDR2 YYREEE (reference sequence). The CDR3 protein is CASSLYQGGNTEAFF. DNA of the CDR3: TGTGCCAGCAGCTTGTATCAGGGGGGGAACACTGAAGCTTTCTTT.

The chain uses TRBV5-1 and TRBJ2-3; the match to TRBD2 covers 8 bases. J gave up 4 bases and V 3 bases, and 4 bases lay outside the gene matches. CDR1 is SGHRS and CDR2 is YFSETQ in the germline V gene. The CDR3 runs to 14 residues. The CDR3 DNA reads as TGCGCCAGCAGCTCTAGCGGGCGTCCAGATACGCAGTATTTT. It specifies CASSSSGRPDTQYF. The full variable domain, rest sourced from reference TRBV5-1 and TRBJ2-3, is KAGVTQTPRYLIKTRGQQVTLSCSPISGHRSVSWYQQTPGQGLQFLFEYFSETQRNKGNFPGRFSGRQFSNSRSEMNVSTLELGDSALYLCASSSSGRPDTQYFGPGTRLTVL.

The chain joins TRBV30 to TRBJ2-3; D is undetermined. Germline CDR1 and CDR2: GTSNPN and SVGIG (reference sequence). V dropped 5 bases and J dropped 7 bases, with 13 bases sitting between them. This CDR3 has 12 residues. For the CDR3, the DNA is TGTGCCTGGGGGGTCGGGCTGAATACGCAGTATTTT. It yields the protein CAWGVGLNTQYF.

The chain recombines TRBV9 with TRBJ2-5; 7 positions agree with TRBD2. The end of the DNA aligns better with TRBJ2-7, so the J call may be wrong. Looked up from germline, CDR1 is SGDLS and CDR2 is YYNGEE. CDR3 length equals 15 residues. The CDR3 protein is CASSAAGTTDYEQYF. CDR3 nucleotides: TGTGCCAGCAGCGCGGCCGGGACTACAGACTACGAGCAGTACTTC.

The V call is TRBV20-1, the J call TRBJ2-7, with D perhaps being TRBD1 or TRBD2 (5 bases each). The CDR3 is 11 residues long. V was shortened by 0 bases and J by 7 bases, with 7 bases between the two germline ends. Germline V gene sequence: CDR1 DFQATT, CDR2 SNEGSKA (reference sequence). In nucleotides, the CDR3 is TGCAGTGCTAGAGACAGGGAGGAGCAGTACTTC. Amino acid sequence: CSARDREEQYF.

DNA for the CDR3: TGTGCCAGCAGCTTAGGGACAGGGGGCTTAGAGAAGCCCCAGCATTTT. Amino acids: CASSLGTGGLEKPQHF. The J gene is TRBJ1-5, the V gene TRBV7-2; 11 bases align to TRBD1. The CDR3 extends over 16 amino acids. After removal of 1 base from V and 8 bases from J, the junction contained 7 bases not matched to a gene. The germline CDR1 and CDR2 sequences are SGHTA and FQGNSA.

This clone was seen only once. The V call is TRBV5-1, the J call TRBJ2-5; 8 bases map to TRBD2. Trimming cost V 1 base and J 4 bases; bases outside gene matches: 9. From germline, CDR1 is SGHRS and CDR2 YFSETQ. This CDR3 is built from 16 residues. The CDR3 spells CASSLSSVAGGETQYF. Here the CDR3 DNA reads TGCGCCAGCAGCTTGAGTTCGGTTGCGGGGGGAGAGACCCAGTACTTC.

The V and J genes are TRBV18 and TRBJ1-4; no firm D call. Germline-derived CDR1 and CDR2 are KGHSH and LQKENI. Deletions cut 0 bases from V and 1 base from J, with 12 bases between. This CDR3 has 17 residues. CDR3 in amino acids: CASSPPSGKGTNEKLFF. In DNA form, the CDR3 reads TGTGCCAGCTCACCACCGTCAGGAAAGGGAACTAATGAAAAACTGTTTTTT.

This chain joins TRBV30 and TRBJ2-2, with D perhaps matching TRBD2 (5 bases). Germline CDR1 and CDR2: GTSNPN and SVGIG (reference sequence). The CDR3 has 13 amino acids. V lost 5 bases, J lost 5 bases, and 12 bases lay in between. CDR3 loop: CAWGRTGTGELFF. The CDR3 nucleotides read TGTGCCTGGGGACGAACGGGAACCGGGGAGCTGTTTTTT.

The V gene is TRBV6-1, the J gene TRBJ2-7, with D tentatively TRBD2 (6 bases). The CDR3 covers 12 residues. Trimming removed 7 bases at V and 6 bases at J, with 13 bases between. Germline assignment: CDR1 MNHNS and CDR2 SASEGT. This chain's CDR3 is CASTGGVGEQYF. The CDR3 nucleotides read TGTGCCAGCACTGGAGGGGTGGGCGAGCAGTACTTC.

The chain combines TRBV5-1 with TRBJ2-1; the D call may be TRBD1 or TRBD2 (6 bases each). Germline V gene sequence: CDR1 SGHRS, CDR2 YFSETQ. V lost 0 bases and J 4 bases, leaving 11 bases between the germline ends. The CDR3 length is 15 residues. CDR3 coding DNA: TGCGCCAGCAGCTTGGAGGGGGGAAAATACAATGAGCAGTTCTTC. As protein: CASSLEGGKYNEQFF.

A single count supports this clone. Other nucleotide sequences from this sample produce the same CDR3. The chain employs TRBV9 and TRBJ2-7; 7 nucleotides agree with TRBD2. The CDR3 totals 13 residues. V lost 3 bases, J lost 4 bases, and 4 bases stayed unmatched. Germline values: CDR1 SGDLS, CDR2 YYNGEE. The CDR3 here is CASSAGLLYEQYF. In DNA form, the CDR3 reads TGTGCCAGCAGCGCGGGACTACTATACGAGCAGTACTTC.

V usage is TRBV10-3 and J usage is TRBJ1-2; 10 nucleotides line up with TRBD1. Germline V gene data show CDR1 as ENHRY and CDR2 as SYGVKD. The CDR3 spans 13 residues. V was pared by 4 bases and J by 8 bases, with 4 bases of the junction left unmatched. The CDR3 nucleotides read TGTGCCATCAGTGGTGGGACAGGGGACGGCTACACCTTC. Translation gives CAISGGTGDGYTF.

This chain uses TRBV30 with TRBJ2-4, with TRBD2 matching 8 bases. The germline V gene encodes CDR1 GTSNPN and CDR2 SVGIG (reference sequence). This CDR3 contains 15 residues. The V gene end was trimmed by 2 bases and the J gene end by 0 bases; junction bases not matched to a gene: 3. The CDR3 loop is CAWSKRGPAKNIQYF. CDR3 coding DNA: TGTGCCTGGAGTAAGCGGGGGCCAGCCAAAAACATTCAGTACTTC.